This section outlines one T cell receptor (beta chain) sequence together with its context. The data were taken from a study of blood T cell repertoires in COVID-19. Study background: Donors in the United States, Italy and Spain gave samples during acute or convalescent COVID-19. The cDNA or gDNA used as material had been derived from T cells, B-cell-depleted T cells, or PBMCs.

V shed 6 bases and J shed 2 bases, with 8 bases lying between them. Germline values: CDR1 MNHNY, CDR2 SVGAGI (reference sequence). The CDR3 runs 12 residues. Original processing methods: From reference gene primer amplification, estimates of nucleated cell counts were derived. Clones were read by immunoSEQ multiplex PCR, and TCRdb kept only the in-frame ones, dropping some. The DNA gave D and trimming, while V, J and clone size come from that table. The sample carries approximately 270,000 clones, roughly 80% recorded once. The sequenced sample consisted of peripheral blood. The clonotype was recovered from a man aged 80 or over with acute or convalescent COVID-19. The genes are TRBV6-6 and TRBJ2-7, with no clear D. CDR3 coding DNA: TGTGCCAGCAGCCGGGTCACCTACGAGCAGTACTTC. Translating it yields CASSRVTYEQYF.